The clone carrying this T cell receptor beta chain has only a few counts. This sample was taken from a study of blood T cell repertoires in COVID-19. Study-level information: COVID-19 samples from acute and convalescent phases originated in the United States, Italy and Spain.

Between the trimmed V and J ends, which lost 0 bases and 5 bases, there was a span of 16 bases. Germline V CDR1 and CDR2: SNHLY, FYNNEI. This CDR3 region has 16 residues. Clones were sequenced by immunoSEQ multiplex PCR, and TCRdb holds only the in-frame ones, with some missing. The sample has about 220,000 clones; 80% to 90% are singletons. This TCR derives from a man aged 30 to 39 who had recovered from COVID-19. The V gene is TRBV2, the J gene TRBJ1-1, with a tentative D call TRBD1 (6 bases). The sample consisted of peripheral blood. The CDR3 DNA follows: TGTGCCAGCAGTGAAGCTGGGACACCTCTGGGGACTGAAGCTTTCTTT. As protein: CASSEAGTPLGTEAFF.